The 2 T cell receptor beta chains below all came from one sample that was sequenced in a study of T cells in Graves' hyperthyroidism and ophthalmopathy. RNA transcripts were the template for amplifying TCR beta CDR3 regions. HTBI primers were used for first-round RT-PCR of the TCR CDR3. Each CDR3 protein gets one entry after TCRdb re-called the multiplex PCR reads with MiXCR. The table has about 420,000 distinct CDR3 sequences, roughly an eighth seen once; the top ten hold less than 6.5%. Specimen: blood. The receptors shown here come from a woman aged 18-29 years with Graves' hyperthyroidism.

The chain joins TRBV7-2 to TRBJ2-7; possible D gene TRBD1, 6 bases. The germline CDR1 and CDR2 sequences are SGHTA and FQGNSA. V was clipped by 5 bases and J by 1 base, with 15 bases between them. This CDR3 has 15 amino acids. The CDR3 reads CASSRTGTLSYEQYF. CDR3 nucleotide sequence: TGTGCCAGCAGCCGGACCGGGACATTATCCTACGAGCAGTACTTC.

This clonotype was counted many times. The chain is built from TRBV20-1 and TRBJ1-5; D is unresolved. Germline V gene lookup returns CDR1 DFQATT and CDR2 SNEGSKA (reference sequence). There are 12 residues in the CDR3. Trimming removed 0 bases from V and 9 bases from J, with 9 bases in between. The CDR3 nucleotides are TGCAGTGCTAGAGATCTAGGGCGGCCCCAGCATTTT. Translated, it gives CSARDLGRPQHF.